A single TCR beta chain is shown here with its context. Its antigen is still unknown. The data were taken from a study of T cell repertoires in cytomegalovirus infection. Study background: Use of recently identified HLA-C-restricted and well-studied HLA-B-restricted CMV epitopes was part of the study. The public TCR beta signatures pointed to both CMV infection and matching HLA type.

From the reads, TCRdb called clonotypes with MiXCR, one entry per CDR3 protein. The sample lists 50,000 or so distinct CDR3 sequences, over 15% seen once, with around 60% in the top ten. This sequence originates from a human donor in good health (CMV status not recorded). Some clones in this sample may be carry-over from other donors' samples. Sequencing was performed on CD8+ T cells from cultured PBMCs, taken from culture after CMV antigen stimulation.

The CDR3 DNA reads as TGTGCCAGCAGTTTAGTCTCTGATGAGCAGTACTTC. Protein sequence: CASSLVSDEQYF. This sequence joins TRBV12-3 or TRBV12-4 and TRBJ2-7; no clear D. This CDR3 has 12 residues. V shed 1 base and J shed 7 bases, with 8 bases lying between them.